Below are 19 T cell receptor beta chains sequenced from a single sample in a study of metastatic and nonmetastatic thyroid tumors. TCRdb re-analyzed the PCR reads through MiXCR. The sample records 15,000 to 20,000 clones, around 32% being singletons. Nobody among the patients had been given any treatment before thyroid surgery. Material: tumor tissue. The receptors come from a male donor with papillary thyroid cancer or a benign thyroid nodule (not recorded which). Some clones in this sample may be carry-over from other donors' samples.

By sample fraction, this clone is medium-sized. J is TRBJ2-1 and V is TRBV7-2; D is undetermined. From germline, CDR1 is SGHTA and CDR2 FQGNSA. The ends were cut back, 1 base at V and 7 bases at J, with 14 bases in the middle. The CDR3 is 15 amino acids. CDR3 DNA sequence: TGTGCCAGCAGCTTAGTCGGTGGGATTGGGAATGAGCAGTTCTTC. Residues: CASSLVGGIGNEQFF. The variable domain in full, with the rest retrieved from reference TRBV7-2 and TRBJ2-1, is GAGVSQSPSNKVTEKGKDVELRCDPISGHTALYWYRQSLGQGLEFLIYFQGNSAPDKSGLPSDRFSAERTGGSVSTLTIQRTQQEDSAVYLCASSLVGGIGNEQFFGPGTRLTVL.

The chain is built from TRBV28 and TRBJ2-1; TRBD2 might be the D (7 bases). The germline V and J ends were trimmed by 5 bases and 5 bases, with 16 bases remaining between them. The CDR3 sequence is 15 residues long. CDR1 and CDR2 (germline): MDHEN, SYDVKM. CDR3 bases: TGTGCCAGCAGTCAACGACTAGGGGGGGACAATGAGCAGTTCTTC. Its protein product is CASSQRLGGDNEQFF.

This clone turned up a few times. The chain couples TRBV30 to TRBJ2-7; D is perhaps TRBD2 (5 bases). The CDR3 is 14 residues long. V lost 2 bases to trimming and J lost 3 bases, with 14 bases between them. The germline CDR1 and CDR2 sequences are GTSNPN and SVGIG (reference sequence). The DNA of the CDR3 is TGTGCCTGGAGTACTGGAGGAGGAGGCTACGAGCAGTACTTC. Encoded protein: CAWSTGGGGYEQYF.

In this sample, this clone turned up a few times. This chain uses TRBV6-1 with TRBJ2-1; TRBD2 agrees at 7 bases. The CDR3 loop spans 15 amino acids. Germline V CDR1 and CDR2: MNHNS, SASEGT. V was pared by 8 bases and J by 1 base, with 8 bases of the junction left unmatched. CDR3 region: CASGHTSASYNEQFF. In DNA, the CDR3 is TGTGCCAGCGGGCACACTAGCGCATCCTACAATGAGCAGTTCTTC.

This clone was detected many times. A much larger clone is a single base away; this may be a read error. This chain links TRBV28 with TRBJ2-1; maybe TRBD1 (6 bases). Germline CDR1 MDHEN, CDR2 SYDVKM. The CDR3 contains 19 residues. Trimming removed 5 bases at V and 9 bases at J, with 32 bases between. CDR3 in amino acids: CASSPPGPIQGSRRTEQFF. The CDR3 nucleotides are TGTGCCAGCAGTCCCCCGGGGCCCATCCAGGGGAGCCGGAGGACTGAGCAGTTCTTC.

The J gene is TRBJ2-1, the V gene TRBV28; the match to TRBD2 covers 8 bases. The germline gives CDR1 MDHEN, CDR2 SYDVKM. The CDR3 is 17 residues long. With 5 bases clipped from V and 3 bases from J, the junction kept 12 bases outside the gene matches. Here the CDR3 reads CASSPLAPGLGYNEQFF. The CDR3 DNA is TGTGCCAGCAGTCCGCTCGCCCCGGGACTAGGCTACAATGAGCAGTTCTTC.

The chain couples TRBV6-1 to TRBJ2-3, with D uncertain. The CDR3 is 14 residues long. Trimming stripped 6 bases from V and 0 bases from J, with 10 bases between. Germline V gene lookup returns CDR1 MNHNS and CDR2 SASEGT. CDR3 protein: CASRMTTSTDTQYF. The CDR3 bases are TGTGCCAGCAGGATGACAACTAGCACAGATACGCAGTATTTT.

This clone was picked up many times. This sample also contains other DNA sequences that code for the same CDR3. The chain couples TRBV3-1 to TRBJ2-2, with TRBD2 matching over 7 bases. Per germline, CDR1 LGHDT and CDR2 YNNKEL (reference sequence). The V segment lost 3 bases and the J segment 7 bases; nucleotides outside the gene matches: 11. The CDR3 consists of 16 residues. This CDR3 reads CASSHLATGGNGELFF. The CDR3 DNA sequence: TGTGCCAGCAGCCATTTAGCGACCGGGGGGAACGGGGAGCTGTTTTTT.

This chain uses TRBV5-4 with TRBJ2-7; D is unresolved. In germline, CDR1 is SGHNT, CDR2 YYREEE (reference sequence). The CDR3 length is 16 residues. V lost 0 bases, J lost 0 bases, and 13 bases lay in between. DNA of the CDR3: TGTGCCAGCAGCTTGGGGCCCGCAGAAAGCTCCTACGAGCAGTACTTC. Translation: CASSLGPAESSYEQYF.

This clone occurred a few times. The rearrangement uses TRBV28 and TRBJ2-7; the D gene could be TRBD1 or TRBD2 (5 bases each). The V end was cut by 5 bases, the J end by 7 bases, with 24 bases between. Germline V lookup: CDR1 MDHEN, CDR2 SYDVKM. The CDR3 is 16 amino acids. CDR3 amino acids: CASSRIEGSNRAEQYF. CDR3 bases: TGTGCCAGCAGTCGTATCGAGGGGTCGAATAGAGCGGAGCAGTACTTC.

The sample holds many counts of this clone. Given a much more abundant clone one base away, this may be a read error. The chain has TRBV5-5 and TRBJ1-2; D perhaps matches TRBD1 (6 bases). Germline V gives CDR1 SGHKS, CDR2 YYEKEE (reference sequence). The CDR3 consists of 14 residues. CDR3 sequence: CASSSRWTAYGYIF. The CDR3, as DNA: TGTGCCAGCAGCTCACGGTGGACAGCTTATGGCTACATCTTC. Combining the CDR3 with reference TRBV5-5 and TRBJ1-2 gives the whole variable domain DAGVTQSPTHLIKTRGQQVTLRCSPISGHKSVSWYQQVLGQGPQFIFQYYEKEERGRGNFPDRFSARQFPNYSSELNVNALLLGDSALYLCASSSRWTAYGYIFGSGTRLTVV.

This clone has just a few counts. The chain recombines TRBV6-5 with TRBJ2-6; D may be TRBD1 (6 bases). Germline V CDR1 and CDR2: MNHEY, SVGAGI. This CDR3 has 18 residues. The germline V and J ends were trimmed by 4 bases and 0 bases, with 16 bases remaining between them. The CDR3 sequence: CASSSNRVLDSGANVLTF. In DNA form, the CDR3 reads TGTGCCAGCAGTTCGAACAGGGTTTTGGACTCTGGGGCCAACGTCCTGACTTTC.

This clone showed up just a few times. DNA for the CDR3: TGCGCCAGCAGCTTGACTGATAACACTGAAGCTTTCTTT. Translation gives CASSLTDNTEAFF. This chain uses TRBV5-1 with TRBJ1-1; D is uncertain. This CDR3 spans 13 amino acids. From germline, CDR1 is SGHRS and CDR2 YFSETQ. V was pared by 1 base and J by 2 bases, with 6 bases between.

This chain uses TRBV6-1 with TRBJ2-1, with 8 bases that match TRBD2. V was pared by 7 bases and J by 1 base, with 6 bases of the junction left unmatched. CDR3 size: 15 residues. The germline gives CDR1 MNHNS, CDR2 SASEGT. The CDR3 DNA reads TGTGCCAGCACGGGGCTAGCGGGTTCCTACAATGAGCAGTTCTTC. It specifies CASTGLAGSYNEQFF.

In its sample, this clone was seen a few times. The rearrangement joins TRBV9 to TRBJ2-7; 7 bases agree with TRBD1. V was pared by 3 bases and J by 2 bases, with 8 bases of the junction left unmatched. The CDR3 has 15 amino acids. CDR1 SGDLS and CDR2 YYNGEE come from the germline V gene. In nucleotides, the CDR3 is TGTGCCAGCAGCGGACCGACAGGGAACCCCTACGAGCAGTACTTC. It encodes CASSGPTGNPYEQYF.

Within the sample, this clone is medium-sized. This chain connects TRBV6-1 to TRBJ2-5, with 9 nucleotides matching TRBD1. This CDR3 has 16 amino acids. V was clipped by 6 bases and J by 5 bases; unmatched bases: 13. In germline, CDR1 is MNHNS, CDR2 SASEGT. CDR3 residues: CASSLQGALGGETQYF. The CDR3 coding sequence is TGTGCCAGCAGCCTACAGGGGGCCCTAGGGGGGGAGACCCAGTACTTC.

This clone was found many times. Different DNA sequences within this sample yield the same CDR3. The chain recombines TRBV7-9 with TRBJ1-2; D not resolved. CDR1 and CDR2 (germline): SEHNR, FQNEAQ (reference sequence). There are 13 residues in the CDR3. The ends were cut back, 3 bases at V and 2 bases at J, with 7 bases in the middle. The CDR3 DNA reads TGTGCCAGCAGCTTGGGAGCAAACTATGGCTACACCTTC. This gives the protein CASSLGANYGYTF. The variable domain in full, completed from reference TRBV7-9 and TRBJ1-2, reads DTGVSQNPRHKITKRGQNVTFRCDPISEHNRLYWYRQTLGQGPEFLTYFQNEAQLEKSRLLSDRFSAERPKGSFSTLEIQRTEQGDSAMYLCASSLGANYGYTFGSGTRLTVV.

Worth noting for this clone: It may be a read error: a sequence one base away is much more abundant. The chain combines TRBV7-6 with TRBJ2-2; TRBD1 matches 10 bases. Per germline, CDR1 SGHVS and CDR2 FNYEAQ. There are 16 residues in the CDR3. CDR3 residues: CASSLDRGENTGDLFF. The CDR3 nucleotides read TGTGCCAGCAGCTTGGACAGGGGGGAGAACACCGGGGATCTGTTTTTT.

This clone occurred many times. This may arise from a read error, as a much more abundant clone is one base away. Other DNA sequences of this sample code for an identical CDR3. The chain is built from TRBV4-1 and TRBJ2-5; D possibly corresponds to TRBD1 (6 bases). V lost 0 bases to trimming and J lost 1 base, with 12 bases between them. The CDR3 sequence is 16 residues long. In germline, CDR1 is MGHRA, CDR2 YSYEKL. The CDR3 sequence is CASSQESTGTQETQYF. CDR3 bases: TGCGCCAGCAGCCAAGAGTCGACAGGAACCCAAGAGACCCAGTACTTC.